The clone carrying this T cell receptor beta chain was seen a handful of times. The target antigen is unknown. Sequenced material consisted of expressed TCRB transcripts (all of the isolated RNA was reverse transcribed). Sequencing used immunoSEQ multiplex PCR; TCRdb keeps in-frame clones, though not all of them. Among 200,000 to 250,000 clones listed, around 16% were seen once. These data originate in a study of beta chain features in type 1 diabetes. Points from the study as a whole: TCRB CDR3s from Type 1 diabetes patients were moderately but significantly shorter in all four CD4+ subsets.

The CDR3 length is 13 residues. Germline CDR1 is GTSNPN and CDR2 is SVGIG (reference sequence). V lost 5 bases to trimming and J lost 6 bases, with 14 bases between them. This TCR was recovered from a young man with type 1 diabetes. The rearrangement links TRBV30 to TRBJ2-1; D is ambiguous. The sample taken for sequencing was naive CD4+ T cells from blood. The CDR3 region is CAWSLTWGNEQFF. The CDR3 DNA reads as TGTGCCTGGTCTTTGACCTGGGGCAATGAGCAGTTCTTC.